This TCR beta chain is drawn from a study of T-cell reconstitution after alpha-beta-depleted transplantation in children. Study conclusions and caveats: At the one-year point after transplant, T-cell counts and TCRbeta diversity were found to come mostly from T cells that had been newly produced. Several hundred rapidly expanded clones from non-depleted graft cells reportedly supplied alpha-beta T cells about two months post-transplant. High day-60 TCRbeta diversity in some patients came from surviving recipient T cells and thymic progenitors.

Regarding this clonotype: Its antigen is still unknown.

The authors prepared the TCRbeta library with unique molecular identifiers. TCRdb reprocessed the PCR reads via MiXCR and lists one record per CDR3 protein. The profile shows 900,000 or so distinct CDR3 sequences, 15% to 20% of them singletons. Trimming took off 4 bases at V and 8 bases at J, with 24 bases between the two ends. The CDR3 length is 17 residues. This TCR was sampled from a male patient younger than 18 who had a stem cell transplant for acute lymphoblastic leukemia, so the T cells may come from the graft donor. Sequenced material: PBMCs, mostly from graft donor cells, taken 360 days after TCRalphabeta/CD19-depleted stem cell transplant. The chain is built from TRBV12-3 or TRBV12-4 and TRBJ2-1, with a weak D call TRBD2 (6 bases). This CDR3 reads CASSSPGGGASIDEQFF. CDR3 DNA sequence: TGTGCCAGCAGTTCCCCCGGAGGCGGGGCCTCTATCGATGAGCAGTTCTTC.